One sample yielded the 30 T cell receptor beta chains listed below, sequenced in a study of blood T cells in healthy people across ages. Alongside a J-beta primer mix, a sample-barcoded 5' primer served in a second PCR lasting roughly 7 to 12 cycles. MiXCR was run by TCRdb on the 5' RACE reads, yielding one entry per CDR3 protein. The profile shows approximately 400,000 distinct CDR3 sequences, roughly half of them singletons. Sequenced material: blood. The receptors shown here come from a man in his 60s in good health.

This clonotype was picked up one time. This rearrangement joins TRBV15 to TRBJ2-2; the D is unclear. V lost 7 bases to trimming and J lost 2 bases, with 20 bases between them. This CDR3 is 17 amino acids long. Germline assignment: CDR1 LNHNV and CDR2 YYDKDF (reference sequence). Here the CDR3 reads CATIITVRTVNTGELFF. CDR3 DNA sequence: TGTGCCACCATCATTACTGTGAGGACGGTAAACACCGGGGAGCTGTTTTTT. The variable domain in full, completed from reference TRBV15 and TRBJ2-2, reads DAMVIQNPRYQVTQFGKPVTLSCSQTLNHNVMYWYQQKSSQAPKLLFHYYDKDFNNEADTPDNFQSRRPNTSFCFLDIRSPGLGDTAMYLCATIITVRTVNTGELFFGEGSRLTVL.

This clonotype was detected once. The chain uses TRBV6-1 and TRBJ2-1; 7 positions match TRBD1. V gave up 10 bases and J gave up 3 bases; unmatched junction bases: 6. Germline V gene data show CDR1 as MNHNS and CDR2 as SASEGT. The CDR3 length is 13 residues. The CDR3 nucleotides read TGTGCCACCTCGACAGGGTACTACAATGAGCAGTTCTTC. Residues: CATSTGYYNEQFF.

This clonotype came up many times. V and J are TRBV4-3 and TRBJ2-7, with 7 bases fitting TRBD1. This CDR3 contains 14 residues. J lost 4 bases, V lost 5 bases, and 8 bases had no gene match. Germline V gene lookup returns CDR1 LGHNA and CDR2 YSLEER. CDR3 protein: CASSTRQGPYEQYF. The CDR3 DNA reads as TGCGCCAGCAGCACCCGACAGGGCCCTTACGAGCAGTACTTC.

This clonotype was recorded a few times. The chain combines TRBV7-2 with TRBJ2-7; D remains unclear. CDR3 size: 13 residues. V was shortened by 4 bases and J by 2 bases, with 9 bases between the two germline ends. Germline V CDR1 and CDR2: SGHTA, FQGNSA. The CDR3 spells CASSSPLPYEQYF. The CDR3 DNA is TGTGCCAGCAGCTCGCCCCTACCCTACGAGCAGTACTTC.

This clonotype was seen more than once but under ten times. The chain has TRBV20-1 and TRBJ2-1; TRBD2 matches 8 bases. V lost 3 bases to trimming and J lost 0 bases; unmatched junction nucleotides: 10. From germline, CDR1 is DFQATT and CDR2 SNEGSKA (reference sequence). This CDR3 has 17 amino acids. The CDR3 sequence is CSARTSQGTSSYNEQFF. The CDR3, as DNA: TGCAGTGCTAGGACTAGCCAGGGGACTAGCTCCTACAATGAGCAGTTCTTC.

This CDR3 is CASGEQGPLREQYF. The DNA of the CDR3 is TGTGCCAGCGGGGAACAGGGTCCGCTGAGGGAGCAGTACTTC. The V call is TRBV2, the J call TRBJ2-7, with D tentatively TRBD1 (6 bases). This CDR3 has 14 amino acids. V lost 8 bases, J lost 7 bases, and 21 bases lay in between. Germline V gene sequence: CDR1 SNHLY, CDR2 FYNNEI.

The CDR3 DNA reads as TGTGCCACCCTTCGTACAGATACGCAGTATTTT. Amino acid sequence: CATLRTDTQYF. The chain uses TRBV28 and TRBJ2-3; the D is unclear. Germline CDR1 reads MDHEN; CDR2 reads SYDVKM. The CDR3 is 11 amino acids. Between the trimmed V and J ends, which lost 10 bases and 3 bases, there was a span of 8 bases.

This chain joins TRBV6-5 and TRBJ2-1; no reliable D call. The CDR3 is 13 amino acids. Per the germline V gene, CDR1 is MNHEY and CDR2 is SVGAGI. The V end was cut by 0 bases, the J end by 4 bases, with 4 bases between. CDR3 sequence: CASSYSVYNEQFF. Here the CDR3 DNA reads TGTGCCAGCAGTTACTCGGTTTACAATGAGCAGTTCTTC.

On this clonotype itself: A much larger clone is a single base away; this may be a read error. This sequence joins TRBV7-2 and TRBJ1-2; no clear D gene. Germline CDR1 SGHTA, CDR2 FQGNSA. V shed 4 bases and J shed 4 bases, with 10 bases lying between them. The CDR3 consists of 13 residues. The CDR3 nucleotides read TGTGCCAGCAGCTCCGGCAGAACCTATGGCTACACCTTC. It yields the protein CASSSGRTYGYTF.

This chain links TRBV11-2 with TRBJ2-5; D may be TRBD1 (5 bases). The germline V gene encodes CDR1 SGHAT and CDR2 FQNNGV. V dropped 3 bases and J dropped 11 bases, with 13 bases sitting between them. The length of the CDR3 is 12 residues. CDR3 in amino acids: CASSLVGVAQYF. Here the CDR3 DNA reads TGTGCCAGCAGCTTGGTAGGGGTCGCGCAGTACTTC.

The chain links TRBV10-3 to TRBJ2-3, with 7 nucleotides matching TRBD2. The CDR3 is made up of 13 amino acids. Germline CDR1 and CDR2: ENHRY and SYGVKD. The junction had 7 bases not matched to a gene; V was cut back by 6 bases and J by 7 bases. CDR3 residues: CAIRPGGDHTQYF. The CDR3 region has the DNA TGTGCCATCAGACCGGGAGGTGACCATACGCAGTATTTT.

This chain uses TRBV4-3 with TRBJ2-7; 7 nucleotides line up with TRBD2. V lost 1 base, J lost 7 bases, and 7 bases stayed unmatched. This CDR3 has 14 amino acids. Germline V gene lookup returns CDR1 LGHNA and CDR2 YSLEER. CDR3 protein: CASSQGEGPNEQYF. CDR3 nucleotides: TGCGCCAGCAGCCAAGGGGAGGGCCCCAATGAGCAGTACTTC.

This rearrangement joins TRBV6-2 or TRBV6-3 to TRBJ2-7; D is unclear. This CDR3 comprises 16 residues. The germline gives CDR1 MNHEY, CDR2 SVGEGT. Between the trimmed V and J ends, which lost 0 bases and 1 base, there was a span of 13 bases. In nucleotides, the CDR3 is TGTGCCAGCAGTTACTCGAACGGGTTTGGTTCCTACGAGCAGTACTTC. It yields the protein CASSYSNGFGSYEQYF.

The chain recombines TRBV20-1 with TRBJ2-3; 10 bases line up with TRBD2. The CDR3 consists of 16 residues. Trimming cost V 5 bases and J 5 bases; bases outside gene matches: 13. CDR1 and CDR2 from the germline V gene are DFQATT and SNEGSKA (reference sequence). CDR3 amino acids: CSAYPAGGPGRDTQYF. The DNA of the CDR3 is TGCAGTGCTTATCCAGCGGGAGGGCCAGGTCGAGATACGCAGTATTTT.

The J gene is TRBJ2-3, the V gene TRBV5-4, with 8 nucleotides matching TRBD2. V shed 4 bases and J 3 bases; nucleotides not matched to a gene: 7. CDR1 is SGHNT, CDR2 YYREEE, per germline (reference sequence). The CDR3 is 15 amino acids. CDR3 amino acids: CASSGQRGRTDTQYF. CDR3 coding DNA: TGTGCCAGCAGCGGCCAGCGGGGGAGGACAGATACGCAGTATTTT. Supplemented by reference TRBV5-4 and TRBJ2-3, the full variable domain reads ETGVTQSPTHLIKTRGQQVTLRCSSQSGHNTVSWYQQALGQGPQFIFQYYREEENGRGNFPPRFSGLQFPNYSSELNVNALELDDSALYLCASSGQRGRTDTQYFGPGTRLTVL.

The DNA of the CDR3 is TGCAGCGTTTCGGGACAGGGTGAAAAACTGTTTTTT. This sequence encodes CSVSGQGEKLFF. The chain is built from TRBV29-1 and TRBJ1-4; TRBD1 matches 9 bases. This CDR3 is 12 amino acids long. Trimming removed 5 bases from V and 7 bases from J; junction bases left unmatched: 2. Germline lookup yields CDR1 SQVTM and CDR2 ANQGSEA.

The gene calls are TRBV5-1 and TRBJ2-1, with D unresolved. CDR3 length: 16 amino acids. Germline loops: CDR1 SGHRS, CDR2 YFSETQ. V lost 1 base and J 5 bases, leaving 16 bases between the germline ends. The CDR3 loop is CASSLMATGLNNEQFF. The CDR3 DNA reads as TGCGCCAGCAGCTTGATGGCTACCGGGCTCAACAATGAGCAGTTCTTC.

The chain recombines TRBV19 with TRBJ2-6; 9 bases are shared with TRBD1. V shed 5 bases and J 2 bases; nucleotides not matched to a gene: 7. The germline CDR1 and CDR2 sequences are LNHDA and SQIVND (reference sequence). The CDR3 is 17 amino acids. CDR3 sequence (DNA): TGTGCCAGTAGTCCAGACAGGGGGGCCACTGGGGCCAACGTCCTGACTTTC. It specifies CASSPDRGATGANVLTF.

The chain couples TRBV4-2 to TRBJ2-3; 10 nucleotides line up with TRBD2. With 1 base clipped from V and 4 bases from J, the junction kept 5 bases outside the gene matches. The CDR3 runs to 16 residues. Germline-derived CDR1 and CDR2 are LGHNA and YNFKEQ. The CDR3 sequence: CASSQASGSGADTQYF. Written as DNA, the CDR3 is TGTGCCAGCAGCCAAGCTAGCGGGAGTGGCGCAGATACGCAGTATTTT.

This chain connects TRBV20-1 to TRBJ1-6; possible D gene TRBD1, 5 bases. The CDR3 is 13 residues long. The V end was cut by 5 bases, the J end by 7 bases, with 12 bases between. Germline loops: CDR1 DFQATT, CDR2 SNEGSKA (reference sequence). CDR3 in amino acids: CSAQGRTNSPLHF. The CDR3 nucleotides read TGCAGTGCTCAGGGCCGGACCAATTCACCCCTCCACTTT.

In this sample, this clonotype turned up once. CDR3: CASSFQSGGTDTQYF. As DNA, the CDR3 is TGTGCCAGCAGTTTCCAAAGCGGGGGAACAGATACGCAGTATTTT. The chain links TRBV27 to TRBJ2-3; 8 bases map to TRBD2. This CDR3 comprises 15 residues. Germline CDR1 reads MNHEY; CDR2 reads SMNVEV (reference sequence). With V trimmed by 3 bases and J by 3 bases, 5 bases remained unmatched.

This clonotype was counted between two and nine times. The chain couples TRBV5-1 to TRBJ1-2; D might be TRBD1 (5 bases). The CDR3 extends over 13 amino acids. CDR1 and CDR2 (germline): SGHRS, YFSETQ. Trimming cost V 0 bases and J 11 bases, with 14 bases left between them. CDR3 loop: CASSLDYRKPYTF. CDR3 coding DNA: TGCGCCAGCAGCTTGGATTACAGGAAACCGTACACCTTC.

A few counts support this clonotype. V is TRBV28 and J is TRBJ2-7; D gene unclear. V dropped 7 bases and J dropped 6 bases, with 10 bases sitting between them. This CDR3 contains 11 residues. Germline loops: CDR1 MDHEN, CDR2 SYDVKM. The CDR3, as DNA: TGTGCCAGCAAGGTCTCCACCGAGCAGTACTTC. Encoded protein: CASKVSTEQYF.

The chain joins TRBV7-9 to TRBJ2-7; 8 nucleotides align to TRBD2. The tail of the sequence fits TRBJ2-5 better, so the J call may be wrong. Germline V CDR1 and CDR2: SEHNR, FQNEAQ (reference sequence). The CDR3 extends over 15 amino acids. The chain's CDR3 is CASSQKGTRGETQYF. In DNA form, the CDR3 reads TGTGCCAGCAGCCAAAAGGGGACTAGGGGCGAGACCCAGTACTTC.

Regarding this clonotype: This may be a read error: a much more frequent sequence differs by one nucleotide. CDR3 in amino acids: CASSYWERGLVKNIQYF. For the CDR3, the DNA is TGTGCCAGCAGTTACTGGGAAAGGGGGTTAGTCAAAAACATTCAGTACTTC. The chain combines TRBV6-2 or TRBV6-3 with TRBJ2-4; D possibly corresponds to TRBD1 (6 bases). Between the trimmed V and J ends, which lost 1 base and 3 bases, there was a span of 16 bases. CDR3 size: 17 residues. Germline V gives CDR1 MNHEY, CDR2 SVGEGT.

As to this clonotype: The junction departs from germline at one end; a sequencing error may be responsible. The rearrangement links TRBV6-4 to TRBJ1-5; D may be TRBD1 (5 bases). CDR1 MRHNA and CDR2 SNTAGT come from the germline V gene. CDR3 length: 13 amino acids. The CDR3 region is CVSSADRNQPQHF. Written as DNA, the CDR3 is TGTGTCAGCAGTGCAGACAGAAATCAGCCCCAGCATTTT.

The V and J genes are TRBV6-2 or TRBV6-3 and TRBJ2-7, with D possibly TRBD2 on 6 matching bases. Germline CDR1 reads MNHEY; CDR2 reads SVGEGT. The V end was cut by 0 bases, the J end by 2 bases, with 14 bases between. The CDR3 runs 16 residues. The CDR3 DNA reads as TGTGCCAGCAGTTACTCGACAGTTGGACTAACCTACGAGCAGTACTTC. This translates into CASSYSTVGLTYEQYF.

The chain combines TRBV28 with TRBJ1-5, with unresolved D. Trimming removed 8 bases at V and 7 bases at J, with 15 bases between. This CDR3 is 13 amino acids long. The germline CDR1 and CDR2 sequences are MDHEN and SYDVKM. The CDR3 nucleotides read TGTGCCAGCCAGTCCCCCGGGAGCCAGCCCCAGCATTTT. Translated: CASQSPGSQPQHF. The full variable domain, its missing parts supplied by reference TRBV28 and TRBJ1-5, is DVKVTQSSRYLVKRTGEKVFLECVQDMDHENMFWYRQDPGLGLRLIYFSYDVKMKEKGDIPEGYSVSREKKERFSLILESASTNQTSMYLCASQSPGSQPQHFGDGTRLSIL.

V is TRBV29-1 and J is TRBJ2-7, with 8 bases fitting TRBD2. The CDR3 spans 14 residues. V shed 1 base, J shed 3 bases, and the junction held 5 bases outside the gene matches. Germline V gene sequence: CDR1 SQVTM, CDR2 ANQGSEA. Here the CDR3 reads CSVEAGGADYEQYF. CDR3 bases: TGCAGCGTTGAAGCGGGGGGGGCTGACTACGAGCAGTACTTC.

This clonotype was observed a handful of times. The V and J genes are TRBV29-1 and TRBJ1-2, with D tentatively TRBD1 (5 bases). CDR1 is SQVTM, CDR2 ANQGSEA, per germline. V lost 3 bases and J lost 4, with 12 bases in between. This CDR3 comprises 13 residues. CDR3 bases: TGCAGCGTTGAGGGGGAAGTCTTCTATGGCTACACCTTC. Residues: CSVEGEVFYGYTF.